These T cell receptor beta chains were read from a single sample in a study of CD8 T cell repertoires and HIV-1 epitope variants. These receptors' antigens are unknown. Data came from immunoSEQ multiplex PCR; TCRdb stores just in-frame clones and leaves some out. The sample includes 6,000 or so clones, roughly 60% seen only once; the top ten take 44%. The source material was cultured CD8+ T cells derived from PBMCs. Every receptor here comes from a male donor with HIV. The CDR3 runs from the conserved cysteine through the conserved F or W. D genes are given only for firm matches. Size is stated for part of the rows, as once, few or many counts, or as a class when the clone is expanded.

TRBD1	NA	TRBJ2-7	TRBV19	TGTGCCAGTAGTATAAGGGACAGCTCCTACGAGCAGTACTTC	CASSIRDSSYEQYF
TRBD1	few	TRBJ1-5	TRBV18	TGTGCCAGCTCCCGGGGACAGGGGGAAGGTCAGCCCCAGCATTTT	CASSRGQGEGQPQHF
TRBD2	few	TRBJ2-1	TRBV9	TGTGCCAGCAGCGTATTCGGTAGCGGGAACCATGAGCAGTTCTTC	CASSVFGSGNHEQFF
NA	NA	TRBJ2-1	TRBV7-6	TGTGCCAGCAGCTCCGACAGATCCAATGAGCAGTTCTTC	CASSSDRSNEQFF
NA	NA	TRBJ2-1	TRBV5-8	TGTGCCAGCAGCCCCGTGGCGGGCGAGTACAATGAGCAGTTCTTC	CASSPVAGEYNEQFF
NA	NA	TRBJ2-3	TRBV9	TGTGCCAGCAGCGACCCGGGAAGTAGCACAGATACGCAGTATTTT	CASSDPGSSTDTQYF
NA	NA	TRBJ1-2	TRBV6-5	TGTGCCAGCAGCCTCACAGGAAACTATGGCTACACCTTC	CASSLTGNYGYTF
NA	few	TRBJ1-6	TRBV2	TGTGCCAGCAGTGAGGGTATTATCGGAGGGATTTCACCCCTCCACTTT	CASSEGIIGGISPLHF
TRBD2	NA	TRBJ2-1	TRBV6-6	TGTGCCAGCAGTCAGACTAGCGGGAGGGCCAATGAGCAGTTCTTC	CASSQTSGRANEQFF
NA	NA	TRBJ2-2	TRBV5-4	TGTGCCAGCAGCTTGGCACGGAGGGGGCGCACCGGGGAGCTGTTTTTT	CASSLARRGRTGELFF
NA	NA	TRBJ2-7	TRBV2	TGTGCCAGCAGTGACGAGCTCGAGATCTACGAGCAGTACTTC	CASSDELEIYEQYF
NA	NA	TRBJ2-1	TRBV28	TGTGCCAGCAGTTTATTTGGACCCAACAATGAGCAGTTCTTC	CASSLFGPNNEQFF
NA	NA	TRBJ2-5	TRBV18	TGTGCCAGCTCACCACCTCTCGGATCGCAAGAGACCCAGTACTTC	CASSPPLGSQETQYF
NA	few	TRBJ2-5	TRBV2	TGTGCCAGCAGCTCCGCCGGGATAGATCAAGAGACCCAGTACTTC	CASSSAGIDQETQYF
TRBD1	NA	TRBJ1-2	TRBV28	TGTGCCAGCAGCCTATCGCAGGGGGAGGGAAACTATGGCTACACCTTC	CASSLSQGEGNYGYTF
NA	NA	TRBJ2-3	TRBV6-6	TGTGCCACCAAGCCGCCTAGCACAGATACGCAGTATTTT	CATKPPSTDTQYF
TRBD1	NA	TRBJ2-2	TRBV6-4	TGTGCCAGCAGTCTACAGGGGGCCGGGGAGCTGTTTTTT	CASSLQGAGELFF
NA	NA	TRBJ2-5	TRBV6-5	TGTGCCAGCAGTTACTCGAGCTTCGGGTTGGTAGAGACCCAGTACTTC	CASSYSSFGLVETQYF